This record covers a single T cell receptor (beta chain). Its specificity is not known. The data are from a study of CD8+CD57+ T cells in acquired aplastic anemia. Across the study: The DNA of sorted CD4+ and CD8+ cells averaged approximately 3.4 ug.

The germline V and J ends were trimmed by 5 bases and 3 bases, with 11 bases remaining between them. The germline gives CDR1 DFQATT, CDR2 SNEGSKA (reference sequence). The CDR3 runs 13 residues. The template for TCR beta VDJ and CDR3 sequence profiling was genomic DNA. Using its own MiXCR run on the reads, TCRdb lists one record per CDR3 protein. The sample holds 250,000 to 300,000 distinct CDR3 sequences, 55% to 65% seen once. Broader study findings: Significance was not reached for CD8+ Simpson's diversity between patients and controls. In common between the patients and the controls were approximately 30 CD8+ CDR3 sequences.

The material sequenced was sorted CD4+, CD8+, or CD8+CD57+ T cells (not recorded which) from PBMCs. The source is a human donor with severe aplastic anemia or a healthy control (not recorded which). The gene calls are TRBV20-1 and TRBJ1-5; D call uncertain. CDR3 nucleotide sequence: TGCAGTGCTCCAGGCGGTTTCAATCAGCCCCAGCATTTT. Protein: CSAPGGFNQPQHF.